One sample yielded the 14 T cell receptor beta chains listed below, sequenced in a study of OX40 agonist ivuxolimab in advanced cancers. Library preparation was by the immunoSEQ multiplex PCR assay. TCRdb limited this immuneACCESS table to in-frame rearrangements with V and J called. A share of clones is missing; checked studies link under half to unresolved V genes, and the rest is unexplained. For this sample there are approximately 99,000 clones; roughly 95% appear just once. The top ten clones comprise just over 2% of the sample. The sequencing here drew on CD4+ or CD8+ T cells sorted from blood, taken in a trial of the OX40 agonist ivuxolimab. The origin of the receptors is an adult with an advanced solid tumor such as melanoma, head and neck, liver or kidney cancer.

The V and J genes are TRBV5-6 and TRBJ2-7; D unclear. CDR3 length equals 12 residues. CDR1 is SGHDT and CDR2 is YYEEEE in the germline V gene. Trimming took 4 bases from V and 7 from J, leaving 12 bases between them. CDR3 amino acids: CASSPLTREQYF. The DNA for the CDR3 is TGTGCCAGCAGCCCCCTCACTCGTGAGCAGTACTTC.

Here the CDR3 reads CASSQGTVVEQFF. The CDR3 region has the DNA TGTGCCAGCAGCCAAGGGACAGTTGTTGAGCAGTTCTTC. The J gene is TRBJ2-1, the V gene TRBV14; TRBD1 is a possible D gene (6 bases). This CDR3 is 13 amino acids long. Per germline, CDR1 SGHDN and CDR2 FVKESK. Trimming cost V 1 base and J 9 bases, with 10 bases left between them. The complete variable domain, with remaining parts taken from reference TRBV14 and TRBJ2-1, reads EAGVTQFPSHSVIEKGQTVTLRCDPISGHDNLYWYRRVMGKEIKFLLHFVKESKQDESGMPNNRFLAERTGGTYSTLKVQPAELEDSGVYFCASSQGTVVEQFFGPGTRLTVL.

The chain uses TRBV6-6 and TRBJ2-3; 9 nucleotides match TRBD1. The CDR3 runs to 14 residues. Unmatched junction bases numbered 2, after V lost 6 bases and J lost 1 base. The V gene's germline CDR1 is MNHNY and CDR2 SVGAGI (reference sequence). This CDR3 is CASSTGGGTDTQYF. The CDR3 bases are TGTGCCAGCAGCACAGGGGGCGGCACAGATACGCAGTATTTT.

CDR3 DNA: TGTGCCAGCAGCCAAGACAACAATCAGCCCCAGCATTTT. As protein: CASSQDNNQPQHF. The rearrangement links TRBV4-2 to TRBJ1-5; no clear D gene. The length of the CDR3 is 13 residues. CDR1 LGHNA and CDR2 YNFKEQ come from the germline V gene. The germline V and J ends were trimmed by 0 bases and 3 bases, with 3 bases remaining between them.

This chain links TRBV28 with TRBJ2-2; D perhaps matches TRBD1 (7 bases). The CDR3 loop spans 15 amino acids. The V end lost 3 bases, the J end lost 4 bases, and 12 bases lay between the germline ends. Germline CDR1 reads MDHEN; CDR2 reads SYDVKM. CDR3 in DNA: TGTGCCAGCAGTTTTAACAGGGGAGGCACCGGGGAGCTGTTTTTT. Translated, it gives CASSFNRGGTGELFF.

The chain uses TRBV28 and TRBJ1-5, with 7 bases lining up with TRBD1. The CDR3 totals 20 residues. CDR1 MDHEN and CDR2 SYDVKM come from the germline V gene. V dropped 6 bases and J dropped 3; count of bases not matched to a gene: 23. CDR3 in amino acids: CASSLWGGTVLNSLNQPQHF. CDR3 in DNA: TGTGCCAGCAGCCTTTGGGGCGGGACAGTACTTAATAGTCTCAATCAGCCCCAGCATTTT.

The V and J genes are TRBV27 and TRBJ1-1, with D unresolved. V was shortened by 3 bases and J by 4 bases, with 9 bases between the two germline ends. In germline, CDR1 is MNHEY, CDR2 SMNVEV (reference sequence). CDR3 length: 13 residues. CDR3 protein: CASSLGLGTEAFF. CDR3 in DNA: TGTGCCAGCAGTTTGGGCTTGGGCACTGAAGCTTTCTTT.

J is TRBJ2-1 and V is TRBV4-2; 11 bases agree with TRBD2. This CDR3 spans 16 amino acids. V shed 4 bases, J shed 2 bases, and the junction held 4 bases outside the gene matches. Germline-derived CDR1 and CDR2 are LGHNA and YNFKEQ. The DNA of the CDR3 is TGTGCCAGCAGCCCTGGACTAGCGGGCACCTACAATGAGCAGTTCTTC. Translating it yields CASSPGLAGTYNEQFF.

The chain carries TRBV30 and TRBJ1-1; no definite D call. Germline CDR1 reads GTSNPN; CDR2 reads SVGIG (reference sequence). V lost 0 bases, J lost 3 bases, and 8 bases lay in between. The CDR3 consists of 13 residues. The CDR3 nucleotides are TGTGCCTGGAGTGTACAAGATGACACTGAAGCTTTCTTT. It codes for CAWSVQDDTEAFF.

The rearrangement links TRBV30 to TRBJ2-2, with D possibly TRBD2 on 5 matching bases. CDR1 is GTSNPN, CDR2 SVGIG, per germline (reference sequence). The CDR3 contains 15 residues. V was clipped by 3 bases and J by 0 bases, with 11 bases between them. CDR3 loop: CAWRGGSANTGELFF. CDR3 in DNA: TGTGCCTGGAGAGGAGGCAGCGCGAACACCGGGGAGCTGTTTTTT. The full variable domain, completed using reference TRBV30 and TRBJ2-2, is SQTIHQWPATLVQPVGSPLSLECTVEGTSNPNLYWYRQAAGRGLQLLFYSVGIGQISSEVPQNLSASRPQDRQFILSSKKLLLSDSGFYLCAWRGGSANTGELFFGEGSRLTVL.

The count of this clone is one. The chain joins TRBV10-3 to TRBJ2-2; TRBD2 matches at 10 bases. This CDR3 contains 16 residues. Germline CDR1 is ENHRY and CDR2 is SYGVKD. V lost 2 bases, J lost 7 bases, and 7 bases stayed unmatched. CDR3: CAISEVWTSGGGELFF. CDR3 coding DNA: TGTGCCATCAGTGAGGTATGGACTAGCGGAGGCGGGGAGCTGTTTTTT.

CDR3 sequence (DNA): TGTGCCAGCAGCTTAGGTCCTAGCAGAGATTATGGGTCCTACAATGAGCAGTTCTTC. Amino acid sequence: CASSLGPSRDYGSYNEQFF. J is TRBJ2-1 and V is TRBV7-9; a weak D match, TRBD2 (5 bases). Trimming left V 1 base short and J 1 base short, with 20 bases between. The CDR3 extends over 19 amino acids. CDR1 and CDR2 from the germline V gene are SEHNR and FQNEAQ (reference sequence).

The chain has TRBV27 and TRBJ2-1; D is unresolved. The CDR3 has 14 residues. V lost 7 bases, J lost 4 bases, and 14 bases lay in between. Germline-derived CDR1 and CDR2 are MNHEY and SMNVEV (reference sequence). The CDR3 protein is CASTVGVNYNEQFF. In nucleotides, the CDR3 is TGTGCCAGCACCGTCGGAGTCAATTACAATGAGCAGTTCTTC.

The chain couples TRBV5-8 to TRBJ1-5; maybe TRBD1 (5 bases). The germline V gene has CDR1 SGHTS and CDR2 YDEGEE. V was cut by 0 bases and J by 0 bases, with 10 bases left in between. The CDR3 is made up of 16 amino acids. As DNA, the CDR3 is TGTGCCAGCAGCTTGGTGGGGGGGTATAGCAATCAGCCCCAGCATTTT. Its translation: CASSLVGGYSNQPQHF.